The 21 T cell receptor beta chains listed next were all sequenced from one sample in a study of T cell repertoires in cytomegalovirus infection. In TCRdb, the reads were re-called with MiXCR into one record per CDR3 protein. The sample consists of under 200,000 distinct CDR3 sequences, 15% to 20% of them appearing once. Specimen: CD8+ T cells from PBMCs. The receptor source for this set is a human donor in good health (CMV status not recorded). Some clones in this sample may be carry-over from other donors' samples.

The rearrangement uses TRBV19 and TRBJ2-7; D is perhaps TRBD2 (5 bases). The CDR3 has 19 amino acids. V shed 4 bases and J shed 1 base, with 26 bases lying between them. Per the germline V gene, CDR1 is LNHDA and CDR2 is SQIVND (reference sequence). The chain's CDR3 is CASSTALGGRPGPSYEQYF. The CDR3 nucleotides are TGTGCCAGTAGTACGGCCCTCGGAGGTAGGCCGGGCCCTTCCTACGAGCAGTACTTC.

CDR3 in amino acids: CASSFVVNTEAFF. The CDR3 DNA reads as TGTGCCAGCAGTTTTGTGGTGAACACTGAAGCTTTCTTT. The chain combines TRBV28 with TRBJ1-1, with D hard to call. CDR1 MDHEN and CDR2 SYDVKM come from the germline V gene. CDR3 length equals 13 residues. Trimming took 3 bases from V and 0 from J, leaving 5 bases between them.

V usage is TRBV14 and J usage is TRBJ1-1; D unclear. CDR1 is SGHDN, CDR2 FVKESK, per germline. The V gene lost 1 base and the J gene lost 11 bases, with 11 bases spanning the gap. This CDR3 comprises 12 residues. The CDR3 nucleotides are TGTGCCAGCAGCCAAGTACGGTCGATGGCTTTCTTT. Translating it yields CASSQVRSMAFF.

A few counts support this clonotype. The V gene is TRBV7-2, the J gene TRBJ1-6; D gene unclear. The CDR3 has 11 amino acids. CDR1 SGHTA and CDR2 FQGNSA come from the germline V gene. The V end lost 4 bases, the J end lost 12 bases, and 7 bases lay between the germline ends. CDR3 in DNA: TGTGCCAGCAGCTCACAGTTACCCCTCCACTTT. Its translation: CASSSQLPLHF.

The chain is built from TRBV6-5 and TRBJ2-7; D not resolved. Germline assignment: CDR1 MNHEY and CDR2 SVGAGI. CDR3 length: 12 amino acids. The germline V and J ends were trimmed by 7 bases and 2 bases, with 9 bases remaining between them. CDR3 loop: CASTDGTYEQYF. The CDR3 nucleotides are TGTGCCAGCACGGACGGTACCTACGAGCAGTACTTC.

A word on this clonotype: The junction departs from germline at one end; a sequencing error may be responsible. DNA of the CDR3: TGTGCCAGCAGCTCCCAGGGGCAGTACGACTTC. Its protein product is CASSSQGQYDF. V and J are TRBV7-6 and TRBJ2-7; TRBD1 is a possible D gene (6 bases). The CDR3 consists of 11 residues. Germline V gives CDR1 SGHVS, CDR2 FNYEAQ. Full variable domain (missing parts from reference TRBV7-6 and TRBJ2-7): GAGVSQSPRYKVTKRGQDVALRCDPISGHVSLYWYRQALGQGPEFLTYFNYEAQQDKSGLPNDRFSAERPEGSISTLTIQRTEQRDSAMYRCASSSQGQYDFGPGTRLTVT.

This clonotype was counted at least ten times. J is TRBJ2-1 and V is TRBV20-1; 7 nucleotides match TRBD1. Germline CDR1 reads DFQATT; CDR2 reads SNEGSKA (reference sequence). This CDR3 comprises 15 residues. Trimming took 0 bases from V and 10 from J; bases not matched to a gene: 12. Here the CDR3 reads CSARDRGQVLLEQFF. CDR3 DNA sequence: TGCAGTGCTAGAGATCGCGGACAGGTTCTATTGGAGCAGTTCTTC.

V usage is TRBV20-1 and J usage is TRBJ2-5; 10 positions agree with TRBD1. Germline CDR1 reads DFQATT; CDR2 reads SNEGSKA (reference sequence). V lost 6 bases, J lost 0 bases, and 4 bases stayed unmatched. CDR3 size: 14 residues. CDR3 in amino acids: CSATGTGDQETQYF. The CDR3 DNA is TGCAGTGCGACCGGGACAGGGGACCAAGAGACCCAGTACTTC.

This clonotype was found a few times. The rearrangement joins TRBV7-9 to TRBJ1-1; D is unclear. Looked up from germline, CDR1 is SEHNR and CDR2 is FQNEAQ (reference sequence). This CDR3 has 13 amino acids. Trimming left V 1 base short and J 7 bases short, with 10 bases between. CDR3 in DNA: TGTGCCAGCAGCTTAGGTTGGCTTGGTGAAGCTTTCTTT. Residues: CASSLGWLGEAFF.

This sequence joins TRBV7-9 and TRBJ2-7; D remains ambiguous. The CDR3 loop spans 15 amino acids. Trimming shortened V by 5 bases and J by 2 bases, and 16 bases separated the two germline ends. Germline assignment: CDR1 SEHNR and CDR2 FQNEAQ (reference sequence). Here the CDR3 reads CASSPQVPSTYEQYF. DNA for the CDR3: TGTGCCAGCAGCCCCCAGGTACCGTCGACCTACGAGCAGTACTTC. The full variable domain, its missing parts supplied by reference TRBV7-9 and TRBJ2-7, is DTGVSQNPRHKITKRGQNVTFRCDPISEHNRLYWYRQTLGQGPEFLTYFQNEAQLEKSRLLSDRFSAERPKGSFSTLEIQRTEQGDSAMYLCASSPQVPSTYEQYFGPGTRLTVT.

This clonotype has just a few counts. As DNA, the CDR3 is TGTGCCAGCAGTACCAACAGGGTCGAGCAGTACTTC. Protein: CASSTNRVEQYF. J is TRBJ2-7 and V is TRBV6-2 or TRBV6-3; maybe TRBD1 (6 bases). From germline, CDR1 is MNHEY and CDR2 SVGEGT. The CDR3 spans 12 residues. V dropped 5 bases and J dropped 6 bases, with 11 bases sitting between them.

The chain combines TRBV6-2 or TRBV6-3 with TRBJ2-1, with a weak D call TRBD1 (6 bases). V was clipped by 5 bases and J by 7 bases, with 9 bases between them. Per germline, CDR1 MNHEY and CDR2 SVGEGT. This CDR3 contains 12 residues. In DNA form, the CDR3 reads TGTGCCAGCAGTGTCGGGACAAATGAGCAGTTCTTC. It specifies CASSVGTNEQFF.

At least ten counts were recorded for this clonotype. The chain's CDR3 is CASWGAIQRGYTGELFF. CDR3 nucleotides: TGTGCCAGCTGGGGGGCCATCCAACGGGGTTACACCGGGGAGCTGTTTTTT. V is TRBV12-3 or TRBV12-4 and J is TRBJ2-2; either TRBD1 or TRBD2 may fit D (6 bases each). The germline V and J ends were trimmed by 8 bases and 3 bases, with 22 bases remaining between them. This CDR3 region has 17 residues.

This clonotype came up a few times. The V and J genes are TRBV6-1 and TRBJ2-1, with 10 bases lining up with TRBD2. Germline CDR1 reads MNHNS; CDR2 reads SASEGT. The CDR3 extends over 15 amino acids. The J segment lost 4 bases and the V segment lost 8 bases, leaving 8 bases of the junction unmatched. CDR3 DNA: TGTGCCAGCTCCGCCGGGACTAGCGTTTACAATGAGCAGTTCTTC. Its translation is CASSAGTSVYNEQFF.

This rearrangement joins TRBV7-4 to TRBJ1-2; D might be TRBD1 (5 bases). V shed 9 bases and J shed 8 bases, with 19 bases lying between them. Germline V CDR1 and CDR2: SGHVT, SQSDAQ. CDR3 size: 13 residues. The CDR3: CARADLIRDGYTF. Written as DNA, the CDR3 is TGTGCCAGAGCTGACTTAATACGGGACGGCTACACCTTC.

The CDR3 is CASSGRGQQGVKNTEAFF. DNA of the CDR3: TGTGCCAGCAGCGGAAGAGGCCAACAGGGGGTGAAGAACACTGAAGCTTTCTTT. The chain combines TRBV7-6 with TRBJ1-1; 8 bases are shared with TRBD1. V trimming: 5 bases; J trimming: 1 base; junction bases outside the gene matches: 15. The CDR3 contains 18 residues. In germline, CDR1 is SGHVS, CDR2 FNYEAQ.

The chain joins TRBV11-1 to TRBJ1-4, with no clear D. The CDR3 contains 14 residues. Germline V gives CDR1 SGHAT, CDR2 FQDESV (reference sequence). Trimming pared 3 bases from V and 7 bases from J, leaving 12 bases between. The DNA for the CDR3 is TGTGCCAGCAGCTTGGACCCTGGTGGTGAAAAACTGTTTTTT. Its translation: CASSLDPGGEKLFF. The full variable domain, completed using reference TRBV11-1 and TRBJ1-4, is EAEVAQSPRYKITEKSQAVAFWCDPISGHATLYWYRQILGQGPELLVQFQDESVVDDSQLPKDRFSAERLKGVDSTLKIQPAELGDSAMYLCASSLDPGGEKLFFGSGTQLSVL.

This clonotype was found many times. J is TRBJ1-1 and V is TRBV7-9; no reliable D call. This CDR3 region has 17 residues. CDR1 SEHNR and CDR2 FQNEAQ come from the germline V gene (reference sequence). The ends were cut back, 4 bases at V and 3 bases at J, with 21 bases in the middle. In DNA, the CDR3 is TGTGCCAGCAGCTCAGCGGCCTGGGAGGTGGGAGACACTGAAGCTTTCTTT. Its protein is CASSSAAWEVGDTEAFF.

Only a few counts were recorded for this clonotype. This chain's CDR3 is CASNPPGGNTIYF. In nucleotides, the CDR3 is TGTGCCAGCAATCCACCGGGAGGAAACACCATATATTTT. J is TRBJ1-3 and V is TRBV6-1; D gene uncertain. The germline gives CDR1 MNHNS, CDR2 SASEGT. Trimming stripped 7 bases from V and 4 bases from J, with 11 bases between. This CDR3 comprises 13 residues.

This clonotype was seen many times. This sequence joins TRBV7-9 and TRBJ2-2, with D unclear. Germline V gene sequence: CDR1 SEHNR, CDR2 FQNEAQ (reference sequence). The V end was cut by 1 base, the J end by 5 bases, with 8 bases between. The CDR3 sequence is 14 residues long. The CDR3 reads CASSLVKGTGELFF. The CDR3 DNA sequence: TGTGCCAGCAGCTTAGTCAAGGGAACCGGGGAGCTGTTTTTT.

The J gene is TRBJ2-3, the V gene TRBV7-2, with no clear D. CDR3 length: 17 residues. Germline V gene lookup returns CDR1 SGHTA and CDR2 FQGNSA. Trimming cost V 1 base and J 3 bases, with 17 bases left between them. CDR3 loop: CASSLGVVGMETDTQYF. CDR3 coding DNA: TGTGCCAGCAGCTTAGGAGTGGTAGGGATGGAGACAGATACGCAGTATTTT.